This paragraph covers one TCR beta chain sequence. The entry originates in a study of shared clonotypes between healthy human individuals. The V gene's germline CDR1 is LGHNA and CDR2 YSLEER. Between the trimmed V and J ends, which lost 0 bases and 0 bases, there was a span of 15 bases. The length of the CDR3 is 18 residues. CD45RO-negative, CCR7-selected cells formed the naive CD8 fraction, which excluded terminally differentiated effector memory CD45RA+ cells. TCRdb's copy holds only in-frame clones and misses some; the assay was immunoSEQ multiplex PCR. The table records fewer than 1 million clones, approximately 96% of them present only once.

This clonotype was sampled from a man between 25 and 39 years old in good health. J is TRBJ2-1 and V is TRBV4-3; D is tentatively TRBD1 or TRBD2 (5 bases each). The sample was naive CD8+ T cells sorted from blood. The CDR3 nucleotides read TGCGCCAGCAGCCAAGAACCTGGGACCCGGAGCTCCTACAATGAGCAGTTCTTC. Protein: CASSQEPGTRSSYNEQFF.